Each of the 5 T cell receptor beta chains below was sequenced from the same sample in a study of blood T cell repertoires in COVID-19. Data came from immunoSEQ multiplex PCR; TCRdb stores just in-frame clones and leaves some out. Of approximately 120,000 clones in the sample, more than 65% were seen once. Material: peripheral blood. The receptor source for this set is a woman in her 70s with acute or convalescent COVID-19.

This clone has just a few counts. The rearrangement joins TRBV30 to TRBJ2-5; D is uncertain. V lost 3 bases and J 6 bases, leaving 11 bases between the germline ends. The CDR3 consists of 12 residues. In germline, CDR1 is GTSNPN, CDR2 SVGIG (reference sequence). The CDR3 DNA sequence: TGTGCCTGGAGCCCCGAAGCGAAGACCCAGTACTTC. Its translation is CAWSPEAKTQYF.

This chain uses TRBV2 with TRBJ2-3, with 8 nucleotides matching TRBD1. Trimming at V came to 7 bases and at J to 1 base, leaving 10 bases not matched to a gene. CDR1 is SNHLY, CDR2 FYNNEI, per germline. This CDR3 has 16 residues. The CDR3 coding sequence is TGTGCCAGCAATCCCCCGACAGGGGTAGGCACAGATACGCAGTATTTT. Amino acid sequence: CASNPPTGVGTDTQYF.

This chain uses TRBV15 with TRBJ1-2, with TRBD1 identical over 7 bases. The ends lost 9 bases at V and 3 bases at J; junction bases unmatched: 10. The CDR3 runs to 14 residues. The germline gives CDR1 LNHNV, CDR2 YYDKDF (reference sequence). The CDR3 is CATSRGQAYYGYTF. The CDR3 DNA is TGTGCCACTTCAAGAGGACAGGCCTACTATGGCTACACCTTC.

The chain links TRBV6-6 to TRBJ1-2, with 10 nucleotides matching TRBD1. The germline CDR1 and CDR2 sequences are MNHNY and SVGAGI (reference sequence). The CDR3 loop spans 13 amino acids. V shed 5 bases, J shed 6 bases, and the junction held 3 bases outside the gene matches. The CDR3 spells CASSKGQGNGYTF. For the CDR3, the DNA is TGTGCCAGCAGTAAGGGACAGGGGAATGGCTACACCTTC.

This chain connects TRBV7-7 to TRBJ2-5; D is unresolved. V lost 1 base to trimming and J lost 1 base, with 7 bases between them. CDR1 and CDR2 (germline): SSHAT, FNYEAQ (reference sequence). The CDR3 is made up of 14 amino acids. The DNA of the CDR3 is TGTGCCAGCAGCTTAGGGAACAGCCAAGAGACCCAGTACTTC. This encodes CASSLGNSQETQYF.